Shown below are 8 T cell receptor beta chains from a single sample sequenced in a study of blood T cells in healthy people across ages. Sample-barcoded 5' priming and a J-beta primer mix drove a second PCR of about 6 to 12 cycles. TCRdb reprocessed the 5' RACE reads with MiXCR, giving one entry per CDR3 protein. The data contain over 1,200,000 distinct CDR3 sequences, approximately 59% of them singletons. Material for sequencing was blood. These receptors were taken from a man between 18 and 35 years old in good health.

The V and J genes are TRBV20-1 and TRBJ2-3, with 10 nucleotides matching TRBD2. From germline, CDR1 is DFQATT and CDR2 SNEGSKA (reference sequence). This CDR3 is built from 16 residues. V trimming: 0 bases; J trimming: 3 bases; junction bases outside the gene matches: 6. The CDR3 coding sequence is TGCAGTGCTAGAGATCGGTCTAGCGGGAGAACAGATACGCAGTATTTT. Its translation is CSARDRSSGRTDTQYF.

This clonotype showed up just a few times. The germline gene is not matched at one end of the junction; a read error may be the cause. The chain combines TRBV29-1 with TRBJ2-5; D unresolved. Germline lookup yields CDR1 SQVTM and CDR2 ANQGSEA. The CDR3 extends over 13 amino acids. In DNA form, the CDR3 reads TGCAGCGTCGAAGCGTGGGTCCAAGAGACCCAGTACTTC. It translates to CSVEAWVQETQYF.

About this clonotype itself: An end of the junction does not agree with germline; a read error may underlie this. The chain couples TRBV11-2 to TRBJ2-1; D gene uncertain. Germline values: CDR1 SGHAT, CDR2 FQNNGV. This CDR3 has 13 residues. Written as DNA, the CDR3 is TGTGCCTGCAGCTCCCTTCCCAACAATGAGCAGTTCTTC. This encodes CACSSLPNNEQFF.

CDR3 nucleotides: TGTGCCAGCAGCCGTTATACCGAGACTACAGGGGGACGAGGCTACACCTTC. It yields the protein CASSRYTETTGGRGYTF. This chain connects TRBV7-9 to TRBJ1-2; the match to TRBD1 covers 8 bases. The V gene end was trimmed by 5 bases and the J gene end by 8 bases; junction bases not matched to a gene: 19. This CDR3 has 17 residues. The germline gives CDR1 SEHNR, CDR2 FQNEAQ (reference sequence).

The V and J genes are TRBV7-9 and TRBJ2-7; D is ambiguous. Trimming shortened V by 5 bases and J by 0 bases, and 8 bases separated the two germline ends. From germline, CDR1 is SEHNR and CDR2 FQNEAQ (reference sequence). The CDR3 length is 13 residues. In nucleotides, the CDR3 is TGTGCCAGCAGCAACCACAACTCCTACGAGCAGTACTTC. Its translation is CASSNHNSYEQYF.

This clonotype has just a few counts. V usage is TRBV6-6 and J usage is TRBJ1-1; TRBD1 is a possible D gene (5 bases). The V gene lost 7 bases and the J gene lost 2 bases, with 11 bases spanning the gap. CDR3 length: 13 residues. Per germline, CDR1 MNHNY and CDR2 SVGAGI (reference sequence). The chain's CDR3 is CASIRGPNTEAFF. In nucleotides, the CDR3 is TGTGCCAGCATAAGGGGCCCTAACACTGAAGCTTTCTTT.

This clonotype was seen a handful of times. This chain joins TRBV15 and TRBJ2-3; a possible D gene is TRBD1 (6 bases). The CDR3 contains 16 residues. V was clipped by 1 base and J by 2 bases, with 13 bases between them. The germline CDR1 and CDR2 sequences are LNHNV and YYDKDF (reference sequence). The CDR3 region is CATSRVSGADTDTQYF. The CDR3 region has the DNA TGTGCCACCAGCAGAGTCTCAGGGGCTGACACAGATACGCAGTATTTT. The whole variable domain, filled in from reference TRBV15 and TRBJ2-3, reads DAMVIQNPRYQVTQFGKPVTLSCSQTLNHNVMYWYQQKSSQAPKLLFHYYDKDFNNEADTPDNFQSRRPNTSFCFLDIRSPGLGDTAMYLCATSRVSGADTDTQYFGPGTRLTVL.

The CDR3 DNA follows: TGTGCCAGCAGCGGACCACAGGGGGATGAAAAACTGTTTTTT. Residues: CASSGPQGDEKLFF. The rearrangement joins TRBV9 to TRBJ1-4; 8 bases map to TRBD1. This CDR3 has 14 residues. Germline V gives CDR1 SGDLS, CDR2 YYNGEE. With V trimmed by 3 bases and J by 6 bases, 4 bases remained unmatched.